A single sample gave rise to the 22 T cell receptor beta chains below, sequenced in a study of blood T cell repertoires in COVID-19. Repertoires were generated with immunoSEQ multiplex PCR, while TCRdb's copy carries only in-frame clones and drops some. The sample holds approximately 110,000 clones, around 85% seen once. Material: peripheral blood. These receptors originate from a woman aged 55-69 years with COVID-19, enrolled during active disease.

This clone was found once. The rearrangement links TRBV10-3 to TRBJ2-7; 9 bases are shared with TRBD1. The V and J ends lost 2 bases and 6 bases, in that order; junction bases with no gene match: 5. Germline V gives CDR1 ENHRY, CDR2 SYGVKD. The CDR3 contains 14 residues. The CDR3 is CAISEPRQGVEQYF. DNA of the CDR3: TGTGCCATCAGTGAGCCGAGACAGGGGGTCGAGCAGTACTTC.

This clone was found once. V and J are TRBV5-1 and TRBJ2-7; D unresolved. The CDR3 covers 14 residues. CDR1 is SGHRS and CDR2 is YFSETQ in the germline V gene. V was trimmed by 0 bases and J by 0 bases, leaving 7 bases between them. The CDR3: CASSLAWASYEQYF. CDR3 DNA sequence: TGCGCCAGCAGCTTGGCTTGGGCCTCCTACGAGCAGTACTTC.

The chain carries TRBV7-3 and TRBJ2-1; unclear D gene. The CDR3 spans 13 residues. Trimming pared 2 bases from V and 4 bases from J, leaving 6 bases between. Germline V gene data show CDR1 as SGHTA and CDR2 as FQGTGA. Here the CDR3 reads CASSLEQYNEQFF. CDR3 nucleotides: TGTGCCAGCAGCTTAGAACAGTACAATGAGCAGTTCTTC.

The rearrangement links TRBV5-6 to TRBJ2-7, with D perhaps matching TRBD2 (5 bases). Trimming took off 4 bases at V and 6 bases at J, with 11 bases between the two ends. Germline CDR1 and CDR2: SGHDT and YYEEEE. The CDR3 length is 12 residues. CDR3 in amino acids: CASSHLEGEQYF. CDR3 bases: TGTGCCAGCAGCCATCTAGAGGGCGAGCAGTACTTC.

The rearrangement joins TRBV4-2 to TRBJ2-5, with 13 bases that match TRBD2. This CDR3 is built from 19 residues. The ends lost 0 bases at V and 3 bases at J; junction bases unmatched: 10. Germline CDR1 and CDR2: LGHNA and YNFKEQ. The CDR3 DNA follows: TGTGCCAGCAGCCAAGAGCTAGGTGTTGGACTAGCGGGGGAAGAGACCCAGTACTTC. Translating it yields CASSQELGVGLAGEETQYF.

The V gene is TRBV29-1, the J gene TRBJ2-1; 14 bases map to TRBD2. The CDR3 sequence is 20 residues long. Per the germline V gene, CDR1 is SQVTM and CDR2 is ANQGSEA. Losses at the gene ends were 3 bases for V and 0 bases for J; bases not matched to a gene: 13. The CDR3 DNA sequence: TGCAGCGTTGATCTTTCCCCGGGACTAGCGGGGGATTTCTCCTACAATGAGCAGTTCTTC. This sequence encodes CSVDLSPGLAGDFSYNEQFF.

The gene calls are TRBV6-5 and TRBJ1-6; weak D call: TRBD1 (6 bases). The CDR3 totals 14 residues. The germline V and J ends were trimmed by 7 bases and 9 bases, with 16 bases remaining between them. Germline V gene lookup returns CDR1 MNHEY and CDR2 SVGAGI. The CDR3 loop reads CASIRTAHSSPLHF. DNA of the CDR3: TGTGCCAGCATTCGGACAGCCCATAGTTCACCCCTCCACTTT.

J is TRBJ2-7 and V is TRBV5-1; TRBD1 might be the D (5 bases). The CDR3 length is 16 residues. Germline CDR1 SGHRS, CDR2 YFSETQ. The V gene lost 0 bases and the J gene lost 2 bases, with 15 bases spanning the gap. The CDR3 loop reads CASSLDLYRRAYEQYF. CDR3 bases: TGCGCCAGCAGCTTGGACCTATACAGGCGAGCCTACGAGCAGTACTTC.

The rearrangement uses TRBV5-4 and TRBJ2-7; 7 bases are shared with TRBD2. V dropped 0 bases and J dropped 5; count of bases not matched to a gene: 2. Germline V lookup: CDR1 SGHNT, CDR2 YYREEE (reference sequence). This CDR3 spans 13 amino acids. CDR3 amino acids: CASSLVGGNEQYF. In DNA, the CDR3 is TGTGCCAGCAGCTTGGTGGGGGGGAACGAGCAGTACTTC. Based on the CDR3 plus reference TRBV5-4 and TRBJ2-7, the full variable domain is ETGVTQSPTHLIKTRGQQVTLRCSSQSGHNTVSWYQQALGQGPQFIFQYYREEENGRGNFPPRFSGLQFPNYSSELNVNALELDDSALYLCASSLVGGNEQYFGPGTRLTVT.

This chain joins TRBV7-9 and TRBJ2-7; a weak D match, TRBD1 (6 bases). The V and J ends lost 5 bases and 3 bases respectively, with 11 bases between them. Germline-derived CDR1 and CDR2 are SEHNR and FQNEAQ (reference sequence). This CDR3 is built from 13 residues. The CDR3 DNA reads TGTGCCAGCAGCCCGTGGACAGACTACGAGCAGTACTTC. Its translation is CASSPWTDYEQYF.

This clone was found a few times. The chain employs TRBV2 and TRBJ1-1; D gene unclear. Trimming removed 3 bases at V and 11 bases at J, with 10 bases between. CDR1 is SNHLY and CDR2 is FYNNEI in the germline V gene. CDR3 length: 11 residues. Written as DNA, the CDR3 is TGTGCCAGCAGTGAGCGGCTCGGGGCTTTCTTT. Amino acid sequence: CASSERLGAFF. Using reference TRBV2 and TRBJ1-1 for the parts outside the CDR3, the full variable domain is EPEVTQTPSHQVTQMGQEVILRCVPISNHLYFYWYRQILGQKVEFLVSFYNNEISEKSEIFDDQFSVERPDGSNFTLKIRSTKLEDSAMYFCASSERLGAFFGQGTRLTVV.

This clone was recorded once. V gene TRBV5-1 combines with J gene TRBJ1-3, with D perhaps matching TRBD1 (5 bases). This CDR3 comprises 16 residues. Germline V gives CDR1 SGHRS, CDR2 YFSETQ. Trimming removed 0 bases at V and 4 bases at J, with 14 bases between. The CDR3: CASSLVQGVPGNTIYF. The CDR3 coding sequence is TGCGCCAGCAGCTTGGTCCAGGGTGTTCCAGGAAACACCATATATTTT.

The chain recombines TRBV9 with TRBJ2-2; possibly TRBD2 for D (7 bases). The CDR3 totals 16 residues. The germline V and J ends were trimmed by 2 bases and 2 bases, with 13 bases remaining between them. The germline CDR1 and CDR2 sequences are SGDLS and YYNGEE. The CDR3 DNA reads as TGTGCCAGCAGCGTGGGCGGGGGCCTAAACACCGGGGAGCTGTTTTTT. This codes for CASSVGGGLNTGELFF.

The chain combines TRBV29-1 with TRBJ1-5; D gene ambiguous. The CDR3 consists of 15 residues. Trimming stripped 2 bases from V and 2 bases from J, with 13 bases between. Germline CDR1 SQVTM, CDR2 ANQGSEA. The CDR3 reads CSVESGSGGNQPQHF. The DNA for the CDR3 is TGCAGCGTTGAATCGGGGAGTGGGGGCAATCAGCCCCAGCATTTT.

This clone was seen more than once but under ten times. The rearrangement uses TRBV7-2 and TRBJ2-7; possibly TRBD2 for D (5 bases). The CDR3 extends over 17 amino acids. The germline CDR1 and CDR2 sequences are SGHTA and FQGNSA. V lost 3 bases and J lost 0, with 18 bases in between. CDR3 nucleotides: TGTGCCAGCAGCTTCGCCCCTGCCGGGGAGTCCTCCTACGAGCAGTACTTC. This gives the protein CASSFAPAGESSYEQYF.

The V call is TRBV29-1, the J call TRBJ1-1; TRBD1 matches 9 bases. V lost 6 bases and J lost 4; bases outside the gene matches: 15. The CDR3 sequence is 16 residues long. Germline CDR1 and CDR2: SQVTM and ANQGSEA. The CDR3 sequence: CSVPGQGSFGGTEAFF. In DNA, the CDR3 is TGCAGCGTGCCGGGACAGGGCAGTTTCGGAGGCACTGAAGCTTTCTTT.

The CDR3 loop is CASSENKNTGELFF. DNA for the CDR3: TGTGCCAGCAGCGAGAACAAGAACACCGGGGAGCTGTTTTTT. The genes are TRBV9 and TRBJ2-2; D gene ambiguous. Trimming took off 3 bases at V and 1 base at J, with 7 bases between the two ends. Germline loops: CDR1 SGDLS, CDR2 YYNGEE. The CDR3 spans 14 residues.

Notes on this clone: This CDR3 is also generated by other DNA sequences in the sample. This sequence joins TRBV2 and TRBJ1-1; the D gene is possibly TRBD1 (5 bases). Germline loops: CDR1 SNHLY, CDR2 FYNNEI. The CDR3 loop spans 12 amino acids. V lost 8 bases and J lost 1, with 8 bases in between. In DNA, the CDR3 is TGTGCCAGCCCTAGGGGGAACACTGAAGCTTTCTTT. This encodes CASPRGNTEAFF.

The chain combines TRBV19 with TRBJ2-7, with 10 bases fitting TRBD1. V lost 7 bases and J lost 5; bases outside the gene matches: 11. This CDR3 region has 15 residues. Germline V gene lookup returns CDR1 LNHDA and CDR2 SQIVND (reference sequence). The CDR3 sequence: CASTRTWDRGNEQYF. The CDR3 nucleotides read TGTGCCAGTACGCGGACGTGGGACAGGGGTAACGAGCAGTACTTC.

Comment on this clone: The sample has other DNA sequences that encode this CDR3 too. The J gene is TRBJ2-7, the V gene TRBV12-3 or TRBV12-4, with a possible D match to TRBD2 (5 bases). The V end lost 5 bases, the J end lost 1 base, and 6 bases lay between the germline ends. This CDR3 comprises 12 residues. The CDR3, as DNA: TGTGCCAGCAGTCGAGGGTCCTACGAGCAGTACTTC. Translating it yields CASSRGSYEQYF.

This clone appeared a few times. CDR3 in DNA: TGTGCCAGCAGTTACGAGGGGGCGCTCCAAGAGACCCAGTACTTC. This codes for CASSYEGALQETQYF. The chain links TRBV6-5 to TRBJ2-5, with 7 positions matching TRBD1. With V trimmed by 2 bases and J by 1 base, 4 bases remained unmatched. The germline gives CDR1 MNHEY, CDR2 SVGAGI. There are 15 residues in the CDR3.

The chain recombines TRBV25-1 with TRBJ1-2; TRBD1 might be the D (6 bases). The CDR3 loop spans 11 amino acids. In germline, CDR1 is MGHDK, CDR2 SYGVNS. V was cut by 4 bases and J by 7 bases, with 7 bases left in between. The CDR3: CASSVGAGYTF. The DNA of the CDR3 is TGTGCCAGCAGTGTGGGGGCTGGCTACACCTTC.